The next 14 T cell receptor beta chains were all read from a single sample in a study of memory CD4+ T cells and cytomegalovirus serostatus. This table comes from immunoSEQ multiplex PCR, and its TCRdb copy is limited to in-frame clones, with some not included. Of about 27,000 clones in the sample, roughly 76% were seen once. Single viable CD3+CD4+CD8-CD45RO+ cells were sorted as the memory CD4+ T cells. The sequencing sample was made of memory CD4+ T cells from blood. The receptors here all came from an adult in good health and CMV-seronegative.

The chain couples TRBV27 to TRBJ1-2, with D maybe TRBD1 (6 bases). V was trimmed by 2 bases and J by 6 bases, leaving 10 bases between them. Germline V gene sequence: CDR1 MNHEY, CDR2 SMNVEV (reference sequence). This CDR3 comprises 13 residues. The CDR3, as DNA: TGTGCCAGCAGTTTAAACAGGGCGAATGGCTACACCTTC. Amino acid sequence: CASSLNRANGYTF.

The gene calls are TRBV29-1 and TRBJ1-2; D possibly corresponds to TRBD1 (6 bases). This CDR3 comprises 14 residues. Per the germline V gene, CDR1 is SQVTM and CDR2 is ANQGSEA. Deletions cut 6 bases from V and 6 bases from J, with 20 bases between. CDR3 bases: TGCAGCGTCGATCCGGACAGTCGAGGGGATGGCTACACCTTC. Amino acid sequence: CSVDPDSRGDGYTF.

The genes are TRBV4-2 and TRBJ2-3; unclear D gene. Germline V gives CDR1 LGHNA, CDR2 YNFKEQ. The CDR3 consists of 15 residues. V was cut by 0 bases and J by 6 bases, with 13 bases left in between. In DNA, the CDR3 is TGTGCCAGCAGCCAAGATCTCTTCGTGGTGGATACGCAGTATTTT. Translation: CASSQDLFVVDTQYF.

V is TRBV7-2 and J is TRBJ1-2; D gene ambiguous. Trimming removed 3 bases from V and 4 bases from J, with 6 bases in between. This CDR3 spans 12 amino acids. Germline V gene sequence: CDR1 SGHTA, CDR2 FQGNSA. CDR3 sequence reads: CASSFRSYGYTF. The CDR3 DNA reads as TGTGCCAGCAGCTTCCGCAGCTATGGCTACACCTTC.

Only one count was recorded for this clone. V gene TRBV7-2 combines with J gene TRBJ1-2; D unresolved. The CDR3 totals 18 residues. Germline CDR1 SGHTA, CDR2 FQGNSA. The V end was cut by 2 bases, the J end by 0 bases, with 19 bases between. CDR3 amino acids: CASSLNRQGGISNYGYTF. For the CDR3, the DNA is TGTGCCAGCAGCTTAAACCGACAAGGAGGGATTTCTAACTATGGCTACACCTTC. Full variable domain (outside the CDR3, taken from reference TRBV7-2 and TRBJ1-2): GAGVSQSPSNKVTEKGKDVELRCDPISGHTALYWYRQSLGQGLEFLIYFQGNSAPDKSGLPSDRFSAERTGGSVSTLTIQRTQQEDSAVYLCASSLNRQGGISNYGYTFGSGTRLTVV.

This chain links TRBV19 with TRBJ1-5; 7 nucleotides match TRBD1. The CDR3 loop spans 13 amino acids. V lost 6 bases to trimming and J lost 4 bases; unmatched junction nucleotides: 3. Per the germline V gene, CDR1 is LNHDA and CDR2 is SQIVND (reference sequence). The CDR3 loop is CASRGRGNQPQHF. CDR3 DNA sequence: TGTGCCAGTAGGGGCAGGGGGAATCAGCCCCAGCATTTT.

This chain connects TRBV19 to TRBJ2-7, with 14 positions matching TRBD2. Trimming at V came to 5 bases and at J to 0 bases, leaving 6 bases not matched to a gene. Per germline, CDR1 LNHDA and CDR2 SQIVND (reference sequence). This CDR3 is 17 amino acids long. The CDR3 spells CASSLGTSGSISYEQYF. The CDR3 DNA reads TGTGCCAGTAGTCTCGGGACTAGCGGGAGCATCTCCTACGAGCAGTACTTC.

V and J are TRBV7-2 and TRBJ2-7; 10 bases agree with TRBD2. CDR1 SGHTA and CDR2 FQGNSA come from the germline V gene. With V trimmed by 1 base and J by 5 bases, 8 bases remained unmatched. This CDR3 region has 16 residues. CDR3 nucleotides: TGTGCCAGCAGCTTAGTATCTACTAGCGGGAACAACGAGCAGTACTTC. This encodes CASSLVSTSGNNEQYF.

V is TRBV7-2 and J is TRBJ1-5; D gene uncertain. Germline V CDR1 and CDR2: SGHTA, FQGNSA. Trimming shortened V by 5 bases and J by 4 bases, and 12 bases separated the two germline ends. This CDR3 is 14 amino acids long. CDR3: CASSPDFGNQPQHF. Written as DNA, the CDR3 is TGTGCCAGCAGCCCCGATTTTGGGAATCAGCCCCAGCATTTT.

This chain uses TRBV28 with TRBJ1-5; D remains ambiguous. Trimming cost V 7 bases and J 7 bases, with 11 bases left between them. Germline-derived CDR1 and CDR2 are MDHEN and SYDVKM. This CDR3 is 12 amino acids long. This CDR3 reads CASIQLGQPQHF. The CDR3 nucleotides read TGTGCCAGCATCCAATTAGGGCAGCCCCAGCATTTT.

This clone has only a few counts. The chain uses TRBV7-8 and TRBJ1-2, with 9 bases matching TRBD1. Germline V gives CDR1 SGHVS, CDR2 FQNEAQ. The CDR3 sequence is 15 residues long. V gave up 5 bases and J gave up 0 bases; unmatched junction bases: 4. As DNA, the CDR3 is TGTGCCAGCAGCGTTGACAGGGGGACTAACTATGGCTACACCTTC. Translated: CASSVDRGTNYGYTF.

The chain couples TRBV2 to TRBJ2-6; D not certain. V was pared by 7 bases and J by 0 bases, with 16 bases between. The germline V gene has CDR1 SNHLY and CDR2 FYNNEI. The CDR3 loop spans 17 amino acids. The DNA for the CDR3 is TGTGCCAGCAACGACGCAGTTTTTATCTCTGGGGCCAACGTCCTGACTTTC. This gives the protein CASNDAVFISGANVLTF.

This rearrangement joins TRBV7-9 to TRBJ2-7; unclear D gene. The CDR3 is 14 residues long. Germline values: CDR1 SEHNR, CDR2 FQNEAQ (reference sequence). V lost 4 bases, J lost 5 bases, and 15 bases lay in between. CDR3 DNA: TGTGCCAGCAGCTGGAAGTCGCAGATCGACGAGCAGTACTTC. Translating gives CASSWKSQIDEQYF.

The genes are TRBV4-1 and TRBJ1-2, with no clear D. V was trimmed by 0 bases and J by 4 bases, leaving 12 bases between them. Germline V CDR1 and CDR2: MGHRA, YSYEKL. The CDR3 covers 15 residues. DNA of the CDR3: TGCGCCAGCAGCCAAGATAAAGGAGGGATCTATGGCTACACCTTC. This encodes CASSQDKGGIYGYTF.